A single sample gave rise to the 3 T cell receptor beta chains below, sequenced in a study of CD8 T cells in Susac syndrome. When the RNA was reverse transcribed, random hexamers were used with an input of about 0.5 to 1 ug. TCRdb processed the immunoSEQ multiplex PCR reads anew with MiXCR; each CDR3 protein has one entry. The data hold about 300,000 distinct CDR3 sequences, with approximately 91% observed a single time. Source material: CD8+ T cells from PBMCs. The receptor source for this set is a human donor with multiple sclerosis.

The V call is TRBV7-9, the J call TRBJ1-2, with 7 bases matching TRBD1. The germline gives CDR1 SEHNR, CDR2 FQNEAQ (reference sequence). This CDR3 has 15 residues. Unmatched junction bases numbered 6, after V lost 5 bases and J lost 0 bases. The CDR3 is CASSLGDRPNYGYTF. The CDR3 DNA reads TGTGCCAGCAGCCTTGGGGACAGACCTAACTATGGCTACACCTTC.

This chain uses TRBV4-3 with TRBJ2-7; the D is unclear. The CDR3 has 13 residues. Per the germline V gene, CDR1 is LGHNA and CDR2 is YSLEER. V dropped 0 bases and J dropped 3 bases, with 6 bases sitting between them. CDR3 nucleotide sequence: TGCGCCAGCAGCCAAGACATAAACTACGAGCAGTACTTC. Protein product: CASSQDINYEQYF.

The chain combines TRBV20-1 with TRBJ2-5, with a weak D call TRBD1 (6 bases). The germline V and J ends were trimmed by 3 bases and 5 bases, with 10 bases remaining between them. The CDR3 runs to 12 residues. The V gene's germline CDR1 is DFQATT and CDR2 SNEGSKA (reference sequence). CDR3 region: CSASKTGETQYF. The CDR3 nucleotides are TGCAGTGCTAGCAAAACAGGGGAGACCCAGTACTTC.